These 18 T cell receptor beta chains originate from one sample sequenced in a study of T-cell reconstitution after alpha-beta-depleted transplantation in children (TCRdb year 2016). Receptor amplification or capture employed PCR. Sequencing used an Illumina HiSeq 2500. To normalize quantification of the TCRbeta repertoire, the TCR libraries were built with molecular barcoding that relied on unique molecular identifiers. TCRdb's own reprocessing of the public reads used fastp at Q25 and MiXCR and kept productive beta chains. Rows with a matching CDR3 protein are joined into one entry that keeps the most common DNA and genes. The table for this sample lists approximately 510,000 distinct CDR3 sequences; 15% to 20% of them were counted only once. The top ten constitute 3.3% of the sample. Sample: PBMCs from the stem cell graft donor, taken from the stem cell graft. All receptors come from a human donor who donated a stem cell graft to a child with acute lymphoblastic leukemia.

In nucleotides, the CDR3 is TGCAGTGGACCAGATCCCGCACATTACTACGAGCAGTACTTC. Translation: CSGPDPAHYYEQYF. The gene calls are TRBV29-1 and TRBJ2-7; D ambiguous. The CDR3 sequence is 14 residues long. Germline CDR1 SQVTM, CDR2 ANQGSEA.

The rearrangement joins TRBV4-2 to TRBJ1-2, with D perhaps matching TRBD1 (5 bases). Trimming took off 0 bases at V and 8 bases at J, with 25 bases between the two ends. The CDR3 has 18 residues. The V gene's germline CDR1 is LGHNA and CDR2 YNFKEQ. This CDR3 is CASSQEDMTALDLVGYTF. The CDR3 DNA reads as TGTGCCAGCAGCCAAGAAGACATGACAGCCCTTGACCTTGTGGGCTACACCTTC.

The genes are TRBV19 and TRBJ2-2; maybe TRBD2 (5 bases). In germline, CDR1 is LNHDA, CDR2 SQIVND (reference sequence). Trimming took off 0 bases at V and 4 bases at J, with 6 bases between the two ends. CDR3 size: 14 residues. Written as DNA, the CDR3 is TGTGCCAGTAGTATAGATGAGGGCACCGGGGAGCTGTTTTTT. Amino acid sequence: CASSIDEGTGELFF.

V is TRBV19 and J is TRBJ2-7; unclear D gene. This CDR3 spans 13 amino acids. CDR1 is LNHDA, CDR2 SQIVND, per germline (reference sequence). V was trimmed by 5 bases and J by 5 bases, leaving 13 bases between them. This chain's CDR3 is CASSEGRGNEQYF. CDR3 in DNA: TGTGCCAGTAGTGAAGGGCGTGGGAACGAGCAGTACTTC.

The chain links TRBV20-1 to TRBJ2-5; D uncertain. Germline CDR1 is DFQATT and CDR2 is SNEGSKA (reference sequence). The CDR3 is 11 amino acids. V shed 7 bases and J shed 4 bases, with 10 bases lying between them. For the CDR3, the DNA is TGCAGTGGTCATTTAGTAGAGACCCAGTACTTC. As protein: CSGHLVETQYF.

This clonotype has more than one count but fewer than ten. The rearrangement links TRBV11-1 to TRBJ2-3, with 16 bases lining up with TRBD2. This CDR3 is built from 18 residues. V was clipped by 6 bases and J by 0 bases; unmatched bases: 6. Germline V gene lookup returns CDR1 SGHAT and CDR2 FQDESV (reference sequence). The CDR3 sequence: CASRPTGLAGGSTDTQYF. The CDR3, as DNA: TGTGCCAGCAGGCCAACGGGACTAGCGGGAGGGAGCACAGATACGCAGTATTTT.

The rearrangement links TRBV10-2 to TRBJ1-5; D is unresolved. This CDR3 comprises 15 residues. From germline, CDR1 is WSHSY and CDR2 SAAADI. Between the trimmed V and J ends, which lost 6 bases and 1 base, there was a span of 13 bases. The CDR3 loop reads CASRGIGRSNQPQHF. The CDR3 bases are TGCGCCAGCAGGGGAATTGGACGGAGCAATCAGCCCCAGCATTTT.

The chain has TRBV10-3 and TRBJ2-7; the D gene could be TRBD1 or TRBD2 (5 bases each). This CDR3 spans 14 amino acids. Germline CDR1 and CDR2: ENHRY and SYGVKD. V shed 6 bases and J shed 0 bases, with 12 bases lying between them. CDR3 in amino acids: CAIRRDGASYEQYF. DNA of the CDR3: TGTGCCATCAGGCGTGACGGGGCCTCCTACGAGCAGTACTTC.

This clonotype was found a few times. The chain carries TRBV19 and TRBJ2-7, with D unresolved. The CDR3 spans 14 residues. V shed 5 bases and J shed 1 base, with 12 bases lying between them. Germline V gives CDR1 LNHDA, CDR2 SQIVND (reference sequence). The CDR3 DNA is TGTGCCAGTAGTCCATGGACGGCATCCTACGAGCAGTACTTC. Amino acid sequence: CASSPWTASYEQYF.

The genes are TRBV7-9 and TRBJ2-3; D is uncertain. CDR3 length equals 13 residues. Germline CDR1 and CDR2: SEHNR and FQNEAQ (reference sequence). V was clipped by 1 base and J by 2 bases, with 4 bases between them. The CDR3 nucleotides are TGTGCCAGCAGCTTAGAGGCCACAGATACGCAGTATTTT. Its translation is CASSLEATDTQYF.

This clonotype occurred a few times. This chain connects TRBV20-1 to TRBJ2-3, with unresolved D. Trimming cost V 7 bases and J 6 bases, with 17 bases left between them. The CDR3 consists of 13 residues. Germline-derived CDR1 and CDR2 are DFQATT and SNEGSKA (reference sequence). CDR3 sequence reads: CSVRAPFLDTQYF. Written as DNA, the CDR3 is TGCAGTGTCAGAGCGCCCTTCCTGGATACGCAGTATTTT.

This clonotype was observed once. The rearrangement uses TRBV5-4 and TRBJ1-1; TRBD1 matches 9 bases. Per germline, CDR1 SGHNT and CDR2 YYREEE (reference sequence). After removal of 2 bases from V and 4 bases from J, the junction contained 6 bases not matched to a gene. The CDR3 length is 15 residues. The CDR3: CASSLETGGVTEAFF. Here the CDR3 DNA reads TGTGCCAGCAGCTTAGAGACAGGGGGAGTCACTGAAGCTTTCTTT.

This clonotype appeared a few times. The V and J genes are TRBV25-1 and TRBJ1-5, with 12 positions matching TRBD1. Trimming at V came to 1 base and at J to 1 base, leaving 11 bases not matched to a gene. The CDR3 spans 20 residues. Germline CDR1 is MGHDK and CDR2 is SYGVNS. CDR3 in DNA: TGTGCCAGCAGTGAATGCTTCCCGGGACAGGGGGCGAGGAGCAATCAGCCCCAGCATTTT. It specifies CASSECFPGQGARSNQPQHF. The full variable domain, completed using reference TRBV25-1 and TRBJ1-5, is EADIYQTPRYLVIGTGKKITLECSQTMGHDKMYWYQQDPGMELHLIHYSYGVNSTEKGDLSSESTVSRIRTEHFPLTLESARPSHTSQYLCASSECFPGQGARSNQPQHFGDGTRLSIL.

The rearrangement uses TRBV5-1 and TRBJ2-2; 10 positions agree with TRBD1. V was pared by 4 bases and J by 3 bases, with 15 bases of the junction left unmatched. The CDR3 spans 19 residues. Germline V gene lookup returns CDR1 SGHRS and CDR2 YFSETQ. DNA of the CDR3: TGCGCCAGCAGCCACCCCTCGACAGGGGGCATTGCGGACACCGGGGAGCTGTTTTTT. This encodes CASSHPSTGGIADTGELFF. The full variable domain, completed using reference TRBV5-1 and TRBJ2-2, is KAGVTQTPRYLIKTRGQQVTLSCSPISGHRSVSWYQQTPGQGLQFLFEYFSETQRNKGNFPGRFSGRQFSNSRSEMNVSTLELGDSALYLCASSHPSTGGIADTGELFFGEGSRLTVL.

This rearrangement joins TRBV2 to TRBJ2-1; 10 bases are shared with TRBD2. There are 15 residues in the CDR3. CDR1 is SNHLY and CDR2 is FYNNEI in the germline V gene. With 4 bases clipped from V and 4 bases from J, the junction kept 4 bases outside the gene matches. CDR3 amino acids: CASSGTSGKYNEQFF. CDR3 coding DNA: TGTGCCAGCAGTGGGACTAGCGGAAAATACAATGAGCAGTTCTTC. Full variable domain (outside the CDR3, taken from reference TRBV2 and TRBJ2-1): EPEVTQTPSHQVTQMGQEVILRCVPISNHLYFYWYRQILGQKVEFLVSFYNNEISEKSEIFDDQFSVERPDGSNFTLKIRSTKLEDSAMYFCASSGTSGKYNEQFFGPGTRLTVL.

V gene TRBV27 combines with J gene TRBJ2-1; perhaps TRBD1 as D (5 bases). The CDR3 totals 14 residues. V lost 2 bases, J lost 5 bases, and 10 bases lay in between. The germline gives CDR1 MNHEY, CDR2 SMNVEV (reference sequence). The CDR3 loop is CASSLQGANNEQFF. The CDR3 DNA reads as TGTGCCAGCAGTTTACAGGGTGCTAACAATGAGCAGTTCTTC.

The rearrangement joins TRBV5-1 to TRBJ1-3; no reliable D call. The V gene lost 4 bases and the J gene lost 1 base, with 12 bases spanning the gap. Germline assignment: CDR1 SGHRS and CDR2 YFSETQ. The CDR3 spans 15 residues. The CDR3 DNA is TGCGCCAGCAGCCCGGGCAAGCAGTCTGGAAACACCATATATTTT. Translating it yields CASSPGKQSGNTIYF.

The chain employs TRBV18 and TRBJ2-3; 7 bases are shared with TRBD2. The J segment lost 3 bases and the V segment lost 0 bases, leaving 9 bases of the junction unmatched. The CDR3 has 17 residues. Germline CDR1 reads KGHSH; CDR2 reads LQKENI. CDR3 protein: CASSPPKFAGATDTQYF. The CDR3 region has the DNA TGTGCCAGCTCACCACCGAAATTTGCGGGAGCAACAGATACGCAGTATTTT.